Listed here is a single TCR beta chain. CDR3 length equals 14 residues. The ends were cut back, 0 bases at V and 0 bases at J, with 8 bases in the middle. Germline V gene data show CDR1 as DFQATT and CDR2 as SNEGSKA (reference sequence). TCRbeta libraries were built with three rounds of nested PCR, modified from ARM-PCR. Via MiXCR, TCRdb re-called the multiplex PCR reads, giving one row per CDR3 protein. The sample shows approximately 100,000 distinct CDR3 sequences, 62% of them seen only once. This sample's RNA came from whole unsorted tissue. More than 3 cm separated this lung sample from the edge of the tumor. The data were obtained in a study of tumor and adjacent non-tumor tissue in lung cancer.

The gene calls are TRBV20-1 and TRBJ2-5; the D is unclear. Sequencing was performed on distant non-tumor lung tissue. This TCR was recovered from a man aged 55 to 70 with non-small cell lung cancer. For the CDR3, the DNA is TGCAGTGCTAGAGAGTGGCAGTACCAAGAGACCCAGTACTTC. Protein sequence: CSAREWQYQETQYF.